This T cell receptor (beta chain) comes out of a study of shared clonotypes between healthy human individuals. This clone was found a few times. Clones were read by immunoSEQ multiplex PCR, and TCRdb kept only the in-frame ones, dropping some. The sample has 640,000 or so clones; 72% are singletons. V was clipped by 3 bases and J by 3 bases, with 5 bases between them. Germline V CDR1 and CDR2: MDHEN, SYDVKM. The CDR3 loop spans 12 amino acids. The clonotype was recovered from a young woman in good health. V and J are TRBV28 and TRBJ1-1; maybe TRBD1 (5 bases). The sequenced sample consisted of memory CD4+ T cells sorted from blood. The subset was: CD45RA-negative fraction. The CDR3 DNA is TGTGCCAGCAGTTTCAGGGACACTGAAGCTTTCTTT. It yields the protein CASSFRDTEAFF.